These 17 T cell receptor beta chains originate from one sample sequenced in a study of regulatory T cells in long-lasting Graves disease. Described time point: newly diagnosed GD, antithyroid drugs for less than 3 months. Scientists built the TCR library using RNA that was extracted from PBMCs. Building of the TCR beta libraries involved iRepertoire HTBI primers and Arm-PCR of CDR3 regions. MiXCR, applied by TCRdb to the multiplex PCR reads, yields one record per CDR3 protein. The sample lists fewer than 350,000 distinct CDR3 sequences, 18% seen once, with about 36% in the top ten. Sample: peripheral blood mononuclear cells (PBMCs), taken at new diagnosis, from a patient treated with antithyroid drugs. The receptor source for this set is a female donor with Graves disease.

This clonotype was counted at least ten times. This chain uses TRBV19 with TRBJ2-7; D unclear. The CDR3 covers 14 residues. Germline V gene sequence: CDR1 LNHDA, CDR2 SQIVND (reference sequence). V was shortened by 3 bases and J by 0 bases, with 9 bases between the two germline ends. CDR3 coding DNA: TGTGCCAGTAGTATTCGGCCAGGCTCCTACGAGCAGTACTTC. This sequence encodes CASSIRPGSYEQYF. The whole variable domain, filled in from reference TRBV19 and TRBJ2-7, reads DGGITQSPKYLFRKEGQNVTLSCEQNLNHDAMYWYRQDPGQGLRLIYYSQIVNDFQKGDIAEGYSVSREKKESFPLTVTSAQKNPTAFYLCASSIRPGSYEQYFGPGTRLTVT.

The CDR3 coding sequence is TGCGCCAGCAGCGGGGGACACAACCTAGCCAAAAACATTCAGTACTTC. It yields the protein CASSGGHNLAKNIQYF. The chain recombines TRBV5-1 with TRBJ2-4, with D possibly TRBD1 on 6 matching bases. From germline, CDR1 is SGHRS and CDR2 YFSETQ. V was trimmed by 4 bases and J by 0 bases, leaving 14 bases between them. The CDR3 covers 16 residues.

This rearrangement joins TRBV28 to TRBJ2-7, with D maybe TRBD1 (6 bases). CDR1 is MDHEN, CDR2 SYDVKM, per germline. The ends were cut back, 3 bases at V and 8 bases at J, with 11 bases in the middle. This CDR3 is 12 amino acids long. The CDR3 sequence is CASSFGTTQQYF. The CDR3 DNA reads as TGTGCCAGCAGTTTCGGGACAACGCAGCAGTACTTC.

This clonotype was picked up many times. The genes are TRBV12-3 or TRBV12-4 and TRBJ1-3, with D unresolved. Trimming took off 6 bases at V and 0 bases at J, with 12 bases between the two ends. This CDR3 has 15 amino acids. The CDR3 coding sequence is TGTGCCAGCAGCCGACGGCCCTTCTCTGGAAACACCATATATTTT. As protein: CASSRRPFSGNTIYF.

Ten or more counts support this clonotype. The V and J genes are TRBV5-4 and TRBJ2-7; TRBD2 matches 13 bases. The CDR3 is 16 residues long. Germline V gene data show CDR1 as SGHNT and CDR2 as YYREEE (reference sequence). The ends lost 5 bases at V and 6 bases at J; junction bases unmatched: 11. This CDR3 is CASSRTITSGRAEQYF. In nucleotides, the CDR3 is TGTGCCAGCAGTCGAACCATCACTAGCGGGAGGGCCGAGCAGTACTTC.

This clonotype was counted ten times or more. The genes are TRBV11-2 and TRBJ1-1; no definite D call. The ends were cut back, 2 bases at V and 4 bases at J, with 8 bases in the middle. The CDR3 is made up of 13 amino acids. Germline V gene lookup returns CDR1 SGHAT and CDR2 FQNNGV. CDR3 sequence reads: CASSLWESTEAFF. The CDR3 DNA sequence: TGTGCCAGCAGCTTATGGGAGAGCACTGAAGCTTTCTTT.

This clonotype was counted at least ten times. V and J are TRBV7-2 and TRBJ1-2; D not certain. Deletions cut 1 base from V and 4 bases from J, with 7 bases between. Germline assignment: CDR1 SGHTA and CDR2 FQGNSA. The CDR3 is 13 residues long. The CDR3 reads CASSLDPGYGYTF. The CDR3 nucleotides read TGTGCCAGCAGCTTAGATCCGGGCTATGGCTACACCTTC. The whole variable domain, remainder taken from reference TRBV7-2 and TRBJ1-2, is GAGVSQSPSNKVTEKGKDVELRCDPISGHTALYWYRQSLGQGLEFLIYFQGNSAPDKSGLPSDRFSAERTGGSVSTLTIQRTQQEDSAVYLCASSLDPGYGYTFGSGTRLTVV.

The genes are TRBV6-1 and TRBJ1-6; no firm D call. With 7 bases removed from V and 2 bases from J, the gap between germline ends came to 9 bases. Germline V lookup: CDR1 MNHNS, CDR2 SASEGT. The CDR3 sequence is 14 residues long. The CDR3 is CASKPSAYNSPLHF. The CDR3 DNA reads TGTGCCAGCAAACCATCCGCCTATAATTCACCCCTCCACTTT.

This clonotype was seen many times. The chain is built from TRBV19 and TRBJ2-3; TRBD1 aligns across 8 bases. Per the germline V gene, CDR1 is LNHDA and CDR2 is SQIVND (reference sequence). Losses at the gene ends were 6 bases for V and 5 bases for J; bases not matched to a gene: 10. CDR3 length: 15 amino acids. The CDR3 reads CASSPWDRLQDTQYF. The CDR3 DNA reads as TGTGCCAGTAGCCCGTGGGACAGGTTGCAAGATACGCAGTATTTT.

CDR3 nucleotides: TGTGCCAGCAGAACGCTAGGATCCTCCTACAATGAGCAGTTCTTC. It encodes CASRTLGSSYNEQFF. V is TRBV12-3 or TRBV12-4 and J is TRBJ2-1; D gene unclear. V shed 6 bases and J shed 0 bases, with 12 bases lying between them. This CDR3 region has 15 residues.

There are a few counts of this clonotype. The chain is built from TRBV30 and TRBJ2-3, with 8 bases fitting TRBD2. CDR1 and CDR2 (germline): GTSNPN, SVGIG (reference sequence). CDR3 length: 14 residues. The V segment lost 5 bases and the J segment 2 bases; nucleotides outside the gene matches: 6. The CDR3 DNA is TGTGCCTGGGAAGCGGGAGTTAACACAGATACGCAGTATTTT. Its translation: CAWEAGVNTDTQYF.

The J gene is TRBJ2-2, the V gene TRBV19; TRBD1 matches 7 bases. This CDR3 has 16 amino acids. The V gene's germline CDR1 is LNHDA and CDR2 SQIVND (reference sequence). J lost 3 bases, V lost 5 bases, and 9 bases had no gene match. The CDR3 protein is CASSPIRDRDTGELFF. For the CDR3, the DNA is TGTGCCAGTAGTCCGATCCGGGACAGAGACACCGGGGAGCTGTTTTTT.

This clonotype was seen a few times. This chain uses TRBV20-1 with TRBJ1-3; no clear D. This CDR3 contains 15 residues. V lost 5 bases and J lost 4, with 18 bases in between. Germline CDR1 reads DFQATT; CDR2 reads SNEGSKA (reference sequence). CDR3 amino acids: CSAHSRPLGGNTIYF. Here the CDR3 DNA reads TGCAGTGCTCATTCCCGACCTCTGGGGGGAAACACCATATATTTT.

This clonotype has at least ten counts. The chain combines TRBV12-3 or TRBV12-4 with TRBJ2-1; D is undetermined. The ends were cut back, 2 bases at V and 7 bases at J, with 15 bases in the middle. This CDR3 spans 15 amino acids. The DNA of the CDR3 is TGTGCCAGCAGTTTATCGCGGTTCGACACTAATGAGCAGTTCTTC. Translation gives CASSLSRFDTNEQFF.

Many counts were recorded for this clonotype. The V gene is TRBV28, the J gene TRBJ2-2; D is undetermined. Germline CDR1 MDHEN, CDR2 SYDVKM. Deletions cut 7 bases from V and 0 bases from J, with 15 bases between. This CDR3 is built from 16 residues. This CDR3 is CASTKPRQPNTGELFF. CDR3 bases: TGTGCCAGCACTAAACCGCGTCAGCCGAACACCGGGGAGCTGTTTTTT. Complete variable domain (other parts from reference TRBV28 and TRBJ2-2): DVKVTQSSRYLVKRTGEKVFLECVQDMDHENMFWYRQDPGLGLRLIYFSYDVKMKEKGDIPEGYSVSREKKERFSLILESASTNQTSMYLCASTKPRQPNTGELFFGEGSRLTVL.

The gene calls are TRBV12-3 or TRBV12-4 and TRBJ2-3; 13 nucleotides line up with TRBD2. J gave up 2 bases and V 5 bases, and 7 bases lay outside the gene matches. The CDR3 length is 17 residues. The CDR3 loop reads CASSPELAGGNTDTQYF. CDR3 nucleotides: TGTGCCAGCAGTCCAGAACTAGCGGGAGGGAACACAGATACGCAGTATTTT.

Details on this clonotype: A much larger clone sits a single nucleotide away, making a read error possible. The V and J genes are TRBV11-3 and TRBJ2-2, with no clear D. The CDR3 runs 14 residues. The ends were cut back, 6 bases at V and 5 bases at J, with 13 bases in the middle. The germline V gene encodes CDR1 SGHNT and CDR2 YENEEA. CDR3 sequence (DNA): TGTGCCAGCAGGTTCGGTCCGGGTACCGGGGAGCTGTTTTTT. Amino acid sequence: CASRFGPGTGELFF.